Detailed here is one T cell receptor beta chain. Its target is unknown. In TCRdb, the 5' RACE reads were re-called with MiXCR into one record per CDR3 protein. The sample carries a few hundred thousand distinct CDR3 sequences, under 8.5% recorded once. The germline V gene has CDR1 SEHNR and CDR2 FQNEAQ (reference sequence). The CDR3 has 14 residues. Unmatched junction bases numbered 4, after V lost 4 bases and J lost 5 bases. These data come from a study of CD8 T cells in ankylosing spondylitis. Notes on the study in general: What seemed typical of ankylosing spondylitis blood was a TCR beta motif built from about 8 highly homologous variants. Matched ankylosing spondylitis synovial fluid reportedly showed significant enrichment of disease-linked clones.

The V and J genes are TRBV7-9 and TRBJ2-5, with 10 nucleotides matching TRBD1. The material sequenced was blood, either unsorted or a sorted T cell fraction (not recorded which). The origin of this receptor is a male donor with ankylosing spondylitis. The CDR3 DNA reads TGTGCCAGCAGCTGGGACAGGGGCCGTGAGACCCAGTACTTC. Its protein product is CASSWDRGRETQYF.